The 25 T cell receptor beta chains given below trace back to one sample, sequenced in a study of blood T cell repertoires in COVID-19. Assay used: immunoSEQ multiplex PCR; TCRdb lists only in-frame clones, some missing. The table has about 140,000 clones, 84% seen once. Specimen: peripheral blood. The receptors here all came from a woman of 80 years or more in a cohort sampled during active or convalescent COVID-19.

This chain links TRBV6-5 with TRBJ2-2; 13 bases match TRBD2. Unmatched junction bases numbered 5, after V lost 10 bases and J lost 3 bases. This CDR3 region has 15 residues. The V gene's germline CDR1 is MNHEY and CDR2 SVGAGI. For the CDR3, the DNA is TGTGCCACCACCGGGACTAGCGGGGACACCGGGGAGCTGTTTTTT. Translated: CATTGTSGDTGELFF.

V and J are TRBV28 and TRBJ1-3, with a tentative D call TRBD1 (6 bases). The CDR3 spans 15 residues. Germline V lookup: CDR1 MDHEN, CDR2 SYDVKM. V lost 10 bases and J lost 0, with 16 bases in between. CDR3 nucleotide sequence: TGTGCCACCAAAATACAGGGCAACTCTGGAAACACCATATATTTT. Translation gives CATKIQGNSGNTIYF.

In DNA, the CDR3 is TGTGCCAGCAGCTTACTAACAGGGGTAGCTAACTATGGCTACACCTTC. It yields the protein CASSLLTGVANYGYTF. The J gene is TRBJ1-2, the V gene TRBV11-2; 7 bases agree with TRBD1. CDR1 and CDR2 from the germline V gene are SGHAT and FQNNGV. V was pared by 2 bases and J by 0 bases, with 6 bases of the junction left unmatched. The CDR3 consists of 16 residues.

The chain couples TRBV30 to TRBJ1-1; 8 positions agree with TRBD1. Trimming cost V 2 bases and J 12 bases; bases outside gene matches: 11. This CDR3 has 13 residues. From germline, CDR1 is GTSNPN and CDR2 SVGIG (reference sequence). The CDR3 region is CAWSNGQGDLPFF. CDR3 bases: TGTGCCTGGAGTAACGGACAGGGCGACTTGCCTTTCTTT.

The chain links TRBV3-1 (or the pseudogene TRBV3-2) to TRBJ2-1, with D possibly TRBD2 on 5 matching bases. The CDR3 runs to 16 residues. Trimming removed 2 bases at V and 3 bases at J, with 14 bases between. CDR1 and CDR2 (germline): LGHDT, YNNKEL (reference sequence). This CDR3 reads CASSQLATDFYNEQFF. The CDR3, as DNA: TGTGCCAGCAGCCAACTTGCTACGGACTTCTACAATGAGCAGTTCTTC.

This sequence joins TRBV11-2 and TRBJ1-1; the D is unclear. The germline gives CDR1 SGHAT, CDR2 FQNNGV. CDR3 length equals 15 residues. Trimming took off 5 bases at V and 4 bases at J, with 17 bases between the two ends. The chain's CDR3 is CASSPLLGSGTEAFF. The CDR3, as DNA: TGTGCCAGCAGCCCCCTTTTGGGTTCGGGCACTGAAGCTTTCTTT.

The chain uses TRBV6-5 and TRBJ1-3, with D possibly TRBD1 on 5 matching bases. Germline V lookup: CDR1 MNHEY, CDR2 SVGAGI. With 5 bases removed from V and 0 bases from J, the gap between germline ends came to 8 bases. CDR3 length equals 14 residues. The CDR3 DNA reads TGTGCCAGCAGTACAGGTTACTCTGGAAACACCATATATTTT. Translation gives CASSTGYSGNTIYF.

V and J are TRBV2 and TRBJ2-7, with D perhaps TRBD1 (6 bases). The germline gives CDR1 SNHLY, CDR2 FYNNEI. CDR3 length: 14 amino acids. V gave up 6 bases and J gave up 4 bases, with 16 bases separating them. The CDR3, as DNA: TGTGCCAGCAGACTCATGACAGGTCCTTACGAGCAGTACGTC. Translation: CASRLMTGPYEQYV.

This rearrangement joins TRBV6-5 to TRBJ1-5; TRBD1 is a possible D gene (6 bases). With 7 bases removed from V and 3 bases from J, the gap between germline ends came to 13 bases. The CDR3 has 14 residues. In germline, CDR1 is MNHEY, CDR2 SVGAGI. CDR3 in DNA: TGTGCCAGCACCCCGGACAGTTCCAATCAGCCCCAGCATTTT. Its translation is CASTPDSSNQPQHF.

This chain connects TRBV3-1 (or the pseudogene TRBV3-2) to TRBJ1-5; no reliable D call. Germline V lookup: CDR1 LGHDT, CDR2 YNNKEL (reference sequence). Deletions cut 3 bases from V and 0 bases from J, with 6 bases between. CDR3 length: 14 amino acids. CDR3 residues: CASSHGDSNQPQHF. The CDR3 DNA sequence: TGTGCCAGCAGCCACGGGGATAGCAATCAGCCCCAGCATTTT.

This chain connects TRBV6-5 to TRBJ1-1; 8 positions agree with TRBD1. Germline CDR1 reads MNHEY; CDR2 reads SVGAGI. There are 15 residues in the CDR3. V trimming: 5 bases; J trimming: 5 bases; junction bases outside the gene matches: 10. The CDR3 reads CASSKRTGKVTEAFF. The CDR3 DNA follows: TGTGCCAGCAGTAAAAGGACAGGGAAGGTTACTGAAGCTTTCTTT.

The rearrangement joins TRBV14 to TRBJ1-1; tentative D call: TRBD1 (5 bases). This CDR3 has 14 amino acids. In germline, CDR1 is SGHDN, CDR2 FVKESK. V gave up 3 bases and J gave up 0 bases, with 8 bases separating them. CDR3 loop: CASSQPGMNTEAFF. CDR3 coding DNA: TGTGCCAGCAGCCAGCCAGGGATGAACACTGAAGCTTTCTTT.

This sequence joins TRBV6-5 and TRBJ1-5; D is unresolved. CDR3 size: 13 residues. Trimming took 6 bases from V and 3 from J, leaving 9 bases between them. Germline lookup yields CDR1 MNHEY and CDR2 SVGAGI. CDR3 sequence reads: CASSYSHNQPQHF. The CDR3, as DNA: TGTGCCAGCAGCTACAGCCACAATCAGCCCCAGCATTTT.

The V and J genes are TRBV4-3 and TRBJ1-2; unclear D gene. The CDR3 consists of 15 residues. With 2 bases removed from V and 10 bases from J, the gap between germline ends came to 20 bases. Germline loops: CDR1 LGHNA, CDR2 YSLEER. In DNA, the CDR3 is TGCGCCAGCAGCCAACGCCGAGACATTTTGGTTGCCTACACCTTC. Translating it yields CASSQRRDILVAYTF.

This chain connects TRBV29-1 to TRBJ2-2, with 8 bases identical to TRBD2. The ends lost 0 bases at V and 2 bases at J; junction bases unmatched: 5. The CDR3 contains 16 residues. Germline CDR1 reads SQVTM; CDR2 reads ANQGSEA. The chain's CDR3 is CSVEDREGTNTGELFF. The CDR3 DNA reads TGCAGCGTTGAAGATCGGGAGGGTACTAACACCGGGGAGCTGTTTTTT.

The chain uses TRBV15 and TRBJ1-5; D uncertain. The V end lost 4 bases, the J end lost 4 bases, and 17 bases lay between the germline ends. There are 16 residues in the CDR3. Germline CDR1 and CDR2: LNHNV and YYDKDF (reference sequence). The CDR3 DNA reads as TGTGCCACCAGCACCTCGTCCGGGGTTAGGAATCAGCCCCAGCATTTT. It codes for CATSTSSGVRNQPQHF.

The chain couples TRBV6-6 to TRBJ1-3, with 7 bases lining up with TRBD1. The CDR3 consists of 15 residues. Germline V gene lookup returns CDR1 MNHNY and CDR2 SVGAGI (reference sequence). The V and J ends lost 5 bases and 4 bases, in that order; junction bases with no gene match: 8. The CDR3 nucleotides read TGTGCCAGCAGTAGAACAGGGGCTGGGGGAAACACCATATATTTT. The encoded protein is CASSRTGAGGNTIYF.

V is TRBV5-4 and J is TRBJ2-3; 7 nucleotides match TRBD2. CDR3 length: 15 residues. The junction had 3 bases not matched to a gene; V was cut back by 0 bases and J by 2 bases. Germline-derived CDR1 and CDR2 are SGHNT and YYREEE (reference sequence). CDR3 coding DNA: TGTGCCAGCAGCTTGGGGGGAGGGTACACAGATACGCAGTATTTT. This gives the protein CASSLGGGYTDTQYF.

This chain connects TRBV9 to TRBJ2-1; D perhaps matches TRBD1 (5 bases). The V end was cut by 0 bases, the J end by 10 bases, with 11 bases between. The CDR3 is 13 amino acids. Germline V gene data show CDR1 as SGDLS and CDR2 as YYNGEE. CDR3 DNA: TGTGCCAGCAGCGTAGAAACAGGCTTCGAGCAGTTCTTC. It yields the protein CASSVETGFEQFF.

The gene calls are TRBV7-3 and TRBJ1-1, with 10 bases aligning to TRBD1. The CDR3 extends over 17 amino acids. Germline values: CDR1 SGHTA, CDR2 FQGTGA. V was clipped by 2 bases and J by 0 bases; unmatched bases: 6. The DNA of the CDR3 is TGTGCCAGCAGCTTAGGAGGGACAGGGGCTTTGAACACTGAAGCTTTCTTT. Protein product: CASSLGGTGALNTEAFF.

V and J are TRBV4-1 and TRBJ1-5; D might be TRBD1 (5 bases). Germline V lookup: CDR1 MGHRA, CDR2 YSYEKL. V gave up 5 bases and J gave up 3 bases, with 8 bases separating them. CDR3 size: 13 residues. CDR3 protein: CASSSGFNQPQHF. The DNA of the CDR3 is TGCGCCAGCAGCTCAGGGTTCAATCAGCCCCAGCATTTT.

The V and J genes are TRBV7-8 and TRBJ2-2, with 7 bases matching TRBD2. Per the germline V gene, CDR1 is SGHVS and CDR2 is FQNEAQ. V lost 1 base, J lost 7 bases, and 9 bases stayed unmatched. This CDR3 comprises 16 residues. CDR3 in amino acids: CASSLVGLGVIGELFF. CDR3 DNA: TGTGCCAGCAGCTTAGTAGGACTAGGCGTGATCGGGGAGCTGTTTTTT.

The J gene is TRBJ2-3, the V gene TRBV24-1; a possible D gene is TRBD1 (6 bases). This CDR3 spans 17 amino acids. The germline V gene encodes CDR1 KGHDR and CDR2 SFDVKD. Trimming shortened V by 11 bases and J by 2 bases, and 25 bases separated the two germline ends. CDR3 in amino acids: CASHREGCSRNTDTQYF. The CDR3 coding sequence is TGTGCCAGCCACAGGGAAGGGTGCTCACGAAACACAGATACGCAGTATTTT.

The CDR3 loop is CASSLTAGLGTDTQYF. CDR3 nucleotide sequence: TGTGCCAGCAGCTTAACGGCAGGGTTAGGCACAGATACGCAGTATTTT. This rearrangement joins TRBV7-3 to TRBJ2-3; a possible D gene is TRBD1 (5 bases). Looked up from germline, CDR1 is SGHTA and CDR2 is FQGTGA. The CDR3 consists of 16 residues. V was cut by 0 bases and J by 1 base, with 11 bases left in between.

This chain connects TRBV7-6 to TRBJ2-7; D may be TRBD1 (6 bases). V dropped 1 base and J dropped 5 bases, with 15 bases sitting between them. Per the germline V gene, CDR1 is SGHVS and CDR2 is FNYEAQ. The CDR3 has 15 residues. DNA for the CDR3: TGTGCCAGCAGCTTAGTAGGGCAGGGGACCCACGAGCAGTACTTC. Its protein is CASSLVGQGTHEQYF. Variable domain in full (rest from reference TRBV7-6 and TRBJ2-7): GAGVSQSPRYKVTKRGQDVALRCDPISGHVSLYWYRQALGQGPEFLTYFNYEAQQDKSGLPNDRFSAERPEGSISTLTIQRTEQRDSAMYRCASSLVGQGTHEQYFGPGTRLTVT.